This TCR beta chain was sequenced for a study of T cell responses to AZD1222 COVID-19 vaccine. Regarding the study as a whole: Elevations in Spike-specific TCR breadth and depth followed administration of two AZD1222 doses. Vaccine-associated CD4 TCRs ranged over spike, dominating at 160-218 and 743-854. Clonal diversity was possibly underestimated; the donors were predominantly white British and more often female.

Using immunoSEQ multiplex PCR, the repertoire was profiled, and TCRdb retains in-frame clones only, with some absent. The table includes fewer than 200,000 clones, 85% to 90% detected once. Comments on this clone: Its matching antigen is unknown.

This material consisted of peripheral blood, taken on day 0 of AZD1222 vaccination. This TCR was recovered from an adult in good health.

CDR3 protein: CAISPETVGGGYTF. CDR3 DNA sequence: TGTGCCATCAGTCCCGAGACAGTGGGGGGTGGCTACACCTTC. The chain is built from TRBV10-3 and TRBJ1-2; TRBD1 is a possible D gene (5 bases). The CDR3 is 14 amino acids. Germline CDR1 reads ENHRY; CDR2 reads SYGVKD. With 5 bases removed from V and 7 bases from J, the gap between germline ends came to 17 bases.